This T cell receptor beta chain was sequenced in a study of control samples from healthy donors and cancer patients. The protocol was immunoSEQ multiplex PCR, while the TCRdb copy is restricted to in-frame clones and leaves out a portion. The sample consists of tens of thousands of clones, roughly 90% of them appearing once. Germline lookup yields CDR1 MNHEY and CDR2 SVGAGI. With 0 bases removed from V and 3 bases from J, the gap between germline ends came to 12 bases. The CDR3 sequence is 15 residues long. The TCR comes from a man between 60 and 75 years old with head and neck cancer. Sequenced input: PBMCs. The V call is TRBV6-5, the J call TRBJ2-7; D ambiguous. The CDR3 loop reads CASSYSQVAGYEQYF. CDR3 nucleotides: TGTGCCAGCAGTTACTCTCAGGTAGCAGGCTACGAGCAGTACTTC.